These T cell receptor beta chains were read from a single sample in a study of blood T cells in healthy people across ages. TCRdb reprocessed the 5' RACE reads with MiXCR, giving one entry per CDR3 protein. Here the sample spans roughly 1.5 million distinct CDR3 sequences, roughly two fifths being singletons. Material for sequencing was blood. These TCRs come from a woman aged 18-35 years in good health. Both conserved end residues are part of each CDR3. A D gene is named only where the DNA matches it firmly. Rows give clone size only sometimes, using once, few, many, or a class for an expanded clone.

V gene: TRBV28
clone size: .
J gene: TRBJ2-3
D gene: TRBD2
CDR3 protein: CASSLGGRNTQYF
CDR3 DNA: TGTGCCAGCAGTTTAGGCGGGAGAAATACGCAGTATTTT

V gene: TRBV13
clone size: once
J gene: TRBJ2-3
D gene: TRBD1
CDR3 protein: CASSPGTGSGDTQYF
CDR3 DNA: TGTGCCAGCAGCCCTGGGACAGGGAGTGGGGATACGCAGTATTTT

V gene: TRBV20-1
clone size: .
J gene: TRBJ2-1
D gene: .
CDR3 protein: CSAERHSYNEQFF
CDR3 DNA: TGCAGTGCTGAACGGCACTCCTACAATGAGCAGTTCTTC

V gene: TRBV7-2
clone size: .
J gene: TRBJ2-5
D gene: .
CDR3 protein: CASSVTFLGEQYF
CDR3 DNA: TGTGCCAGCAGTGTGACCTTTCTGGGGGAGCAGTACTTC

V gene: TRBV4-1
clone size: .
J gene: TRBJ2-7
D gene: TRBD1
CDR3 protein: CASSQGLTGNYEQYF
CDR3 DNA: TGCGCCAGCAGCCAAGGGCTGACAGGGAATTACGAGCAGTACTTC

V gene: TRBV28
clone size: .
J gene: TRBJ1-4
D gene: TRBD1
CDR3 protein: CASSLVDRVVEKLFF
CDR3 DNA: TGTGCCAGCAGTCTTGTCGACAGGGTTGTTGAAAAACTGTTTTTT

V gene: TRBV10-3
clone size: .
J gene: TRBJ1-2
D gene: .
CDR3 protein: CAISESLQVSGYTF
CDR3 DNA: TGTGCCATCAGTGAGTCCCTACAGGTTTCTGGCTACACCTTC

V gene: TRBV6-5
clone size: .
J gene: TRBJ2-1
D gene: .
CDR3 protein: CASRREAHNEQFF
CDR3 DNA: TGTGCCAGCAGGCGGGAAGCCCACAATGAGCAGTTCTTC

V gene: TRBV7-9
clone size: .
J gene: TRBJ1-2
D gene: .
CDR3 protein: CASSLRGVSYTF
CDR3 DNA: TGTGCCAGCAGCTTAAGGGGGGTTAGCTACACCTTC

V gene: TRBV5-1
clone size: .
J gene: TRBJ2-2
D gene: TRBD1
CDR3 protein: CASSPRQGSNTGELFF
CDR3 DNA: TGCGCCAGCAGCCCCCGACAGGGATCGAACACCGGGGAGCTGTTTTTT

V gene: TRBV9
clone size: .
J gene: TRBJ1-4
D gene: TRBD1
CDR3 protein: CASSVGTGTGREKLFF
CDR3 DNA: TGTGCCAGCAGCGTAGGGACCGGGACAGGGCGCGAAAAACTGTTTTTT

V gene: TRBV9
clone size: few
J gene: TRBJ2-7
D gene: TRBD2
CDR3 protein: CASSALAGGTEQYF
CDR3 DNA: TGTGCCAGCAGCGCGCTAGCGGGAGGCACCGAGCAGTACTTC

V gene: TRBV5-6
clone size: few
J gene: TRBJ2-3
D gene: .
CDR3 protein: CASRHSSTDTQYF
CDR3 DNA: TGTGCCAGCAGACATTCTAGCACAGATACGCAGTATTTT

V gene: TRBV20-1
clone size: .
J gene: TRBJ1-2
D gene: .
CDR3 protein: CSAYDYNYGYTF
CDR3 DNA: TGCAGTGCTTACGATTATAACTATGGCTACACCTTC

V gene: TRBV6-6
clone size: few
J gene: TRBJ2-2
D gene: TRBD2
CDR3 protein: CASRPSSGAGTGELFF
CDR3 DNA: TGTGCCAGCAGGCCTTCTAGCGGGGCAGGGACCGGGGAGCTGTTTTTT

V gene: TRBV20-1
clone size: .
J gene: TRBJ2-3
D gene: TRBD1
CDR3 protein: CSARDRGLGLDTQYF
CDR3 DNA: TGCAGTGCTAGAGACAGGGGGCTTGGATTGGATACGCAGTATTTT

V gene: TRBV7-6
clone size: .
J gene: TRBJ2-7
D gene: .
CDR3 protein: CTSSFEVSYEQYF
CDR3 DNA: TGTACCAGCAGCTTCGAGGTCTCCTACGAGCAGTACTTC